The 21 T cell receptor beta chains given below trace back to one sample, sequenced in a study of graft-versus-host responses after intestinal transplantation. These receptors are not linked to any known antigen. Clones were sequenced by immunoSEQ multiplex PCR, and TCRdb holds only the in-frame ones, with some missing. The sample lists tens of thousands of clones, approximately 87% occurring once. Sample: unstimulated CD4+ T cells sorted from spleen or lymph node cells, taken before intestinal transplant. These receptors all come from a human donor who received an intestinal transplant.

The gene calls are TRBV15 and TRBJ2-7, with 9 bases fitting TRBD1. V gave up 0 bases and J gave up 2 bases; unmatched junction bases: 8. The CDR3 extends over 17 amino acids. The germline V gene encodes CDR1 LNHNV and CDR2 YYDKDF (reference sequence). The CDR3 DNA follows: TGTGCCACCAGCAGAGATAGGACAGGGGTTCGGGCCTACGAGCAGTACTTC. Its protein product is CATSRDRTGVRAYEQYF.

The CDR3 DNA reads as TGTGCCAGCTCCTCAGCAGCTCAGGGGGTTGGTGAGCAGTTCTTC. Its protein product is CASSSAAQGVGEQFF. The gene calls are TRBV6-4 and TRBJ2-1; 7 bases are shared with TRBD1. V shed 8 bases and J 9 bases; nucleotides not matched to a gene: 16. Per germline, CDR1 MRHNA and CDR2 SNTAGT. This CDR3 has 15 amino acids.

The CDR3 nucleotides read TGCAGCGTTGGGGCAGGCCTTCAAGAGACCCAGTACTTC. Protein product: CSVGAGLQETQYF. The chain has TRBV29-1 and TRBJ2-5; no clear D. V lost 4 bases, J lost 2 bases, and 11 bases lay in between. From germline, CDR1 is SQVTM and CDR2 ANQGSEA. This CDR3 comprises 13 residues.

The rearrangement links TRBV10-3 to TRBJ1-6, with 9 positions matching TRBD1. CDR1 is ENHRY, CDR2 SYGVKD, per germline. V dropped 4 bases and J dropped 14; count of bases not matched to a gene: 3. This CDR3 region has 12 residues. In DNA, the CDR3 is TGTGCCATCAGTGGGGACAGGGTGGCCCTCCACTTT. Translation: CAISGDRVALHF.

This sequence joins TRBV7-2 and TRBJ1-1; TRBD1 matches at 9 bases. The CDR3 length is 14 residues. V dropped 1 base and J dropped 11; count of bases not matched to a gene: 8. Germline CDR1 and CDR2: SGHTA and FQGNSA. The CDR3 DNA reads TGTGCCAGCAGCTTAGATGACAGGGGGATGTCGGCTTTCTTT. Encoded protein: CASSLDDRGMSAFF.

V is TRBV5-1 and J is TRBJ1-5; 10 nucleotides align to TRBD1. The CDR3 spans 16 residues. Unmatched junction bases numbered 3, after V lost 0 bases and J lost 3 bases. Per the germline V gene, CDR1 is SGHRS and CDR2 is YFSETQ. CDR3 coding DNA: TGCGCCAGCAGCTTGGGGACAGGGGGGAACAATCAGCCCCAGCATTTT. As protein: CASSLGTGGNNQPQHF.

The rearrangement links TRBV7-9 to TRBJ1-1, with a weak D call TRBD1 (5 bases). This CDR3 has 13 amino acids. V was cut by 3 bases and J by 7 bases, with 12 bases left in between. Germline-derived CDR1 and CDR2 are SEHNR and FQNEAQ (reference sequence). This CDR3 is CASSFGLQGEAFF. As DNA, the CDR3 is TGTGCCAGCAGCTTCGGTCTCCAGGGTGAAGCTTTCTTT.

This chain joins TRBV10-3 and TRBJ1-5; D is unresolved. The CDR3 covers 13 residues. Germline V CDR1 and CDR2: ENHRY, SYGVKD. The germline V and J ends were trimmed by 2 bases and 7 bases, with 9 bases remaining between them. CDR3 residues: CAISEAERQPQHF. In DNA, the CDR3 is TGTGCCATCAGTGAGGCTGAGAGACAGCCCCAGCATTTT.

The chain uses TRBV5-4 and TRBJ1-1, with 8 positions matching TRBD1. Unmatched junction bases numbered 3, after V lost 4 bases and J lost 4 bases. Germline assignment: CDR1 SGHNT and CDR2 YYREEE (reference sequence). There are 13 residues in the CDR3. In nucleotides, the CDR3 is TGTGCCAGCAGCCCAGACAGGGGCACTGAAGCTTTCTTT. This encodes CASSPDRGTEAFF.

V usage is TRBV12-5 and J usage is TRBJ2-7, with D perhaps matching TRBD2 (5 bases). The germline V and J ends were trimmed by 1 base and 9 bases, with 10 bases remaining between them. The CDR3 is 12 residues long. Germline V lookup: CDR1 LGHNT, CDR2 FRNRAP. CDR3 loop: CASGLGRVGQYF. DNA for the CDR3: TGTGCTAGTGGTTTGGGGCGGGTAGGGCAGTACTTC.

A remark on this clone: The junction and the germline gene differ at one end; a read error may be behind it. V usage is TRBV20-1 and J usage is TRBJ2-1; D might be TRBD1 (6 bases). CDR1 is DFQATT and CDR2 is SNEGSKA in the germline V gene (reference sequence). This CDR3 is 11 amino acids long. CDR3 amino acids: CSAGADVVRVF. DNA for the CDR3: TGCAGTGCGGGGGCAGACGTAGTTCGGGTCTTC.

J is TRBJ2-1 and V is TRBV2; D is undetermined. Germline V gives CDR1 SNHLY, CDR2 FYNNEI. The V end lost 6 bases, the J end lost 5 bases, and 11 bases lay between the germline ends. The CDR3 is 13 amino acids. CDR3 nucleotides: TGTGCCAGCAGAAGAGACTCGCACAATGAGCAGTTCTTC. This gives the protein CASRRDSHNEQFF.

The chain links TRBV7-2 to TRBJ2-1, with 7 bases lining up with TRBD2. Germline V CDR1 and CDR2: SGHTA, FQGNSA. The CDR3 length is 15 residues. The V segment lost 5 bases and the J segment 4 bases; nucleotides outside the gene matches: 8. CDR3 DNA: TGTGCCAGCAGCAAGTTAGCGGGTCAATACAATGAGCAGTTCTTC. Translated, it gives CASSKLAGQYNEQFF.

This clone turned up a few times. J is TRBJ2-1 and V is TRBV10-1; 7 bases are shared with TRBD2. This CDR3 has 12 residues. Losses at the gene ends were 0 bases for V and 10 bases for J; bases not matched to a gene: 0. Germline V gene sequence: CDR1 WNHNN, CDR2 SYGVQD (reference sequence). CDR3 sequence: CASSESGGEQFF. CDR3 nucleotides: TGCGCCAGCAGTGAGTCGGGGGGGGAGCAGTTCTTC.

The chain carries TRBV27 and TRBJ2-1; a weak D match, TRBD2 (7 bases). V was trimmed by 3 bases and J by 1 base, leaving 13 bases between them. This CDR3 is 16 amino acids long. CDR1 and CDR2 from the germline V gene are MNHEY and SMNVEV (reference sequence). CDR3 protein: CASSFRGALSYNEQFF. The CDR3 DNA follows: TGTGCCAGCAGTTTCCGGGGGGCCCTTTCCTACAATGAGCAGTTCTTC.

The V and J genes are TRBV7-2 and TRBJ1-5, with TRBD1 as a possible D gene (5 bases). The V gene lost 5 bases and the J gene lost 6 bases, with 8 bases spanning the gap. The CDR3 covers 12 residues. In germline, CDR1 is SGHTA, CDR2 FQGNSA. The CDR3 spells CASSIRAQPQHF. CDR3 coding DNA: TGTGCCAGCAGCATCAGGGCTCAGCCCCAGCATTTT.

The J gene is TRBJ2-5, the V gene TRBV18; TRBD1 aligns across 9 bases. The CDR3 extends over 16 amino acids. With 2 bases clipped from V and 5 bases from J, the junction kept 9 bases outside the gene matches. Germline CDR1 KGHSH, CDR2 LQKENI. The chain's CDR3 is CASSPVWTGVGETQYF. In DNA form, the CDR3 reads TGTGCCAGCTCACCAGTGTGGACAGGGGTGGGCGAGACCCAGTACTTC.

The CDR3: CASSLQANTGELFF. The CDR3 nucleotides are TGTGCCAGCAGCTTACAGGCGAACACCGGGGAGCTGTTTTTT. The V and J genes are TRBV7-9 and TRBJ2-2; D gene unclear. The germline CDR1 and CDR2 sequences are SEHNR and FQNEAQ (reference sequence). The CDR3 extends over 14 amino acids. Trimming removed 2 bases at V and 0 bases at J, with 4 bases between.

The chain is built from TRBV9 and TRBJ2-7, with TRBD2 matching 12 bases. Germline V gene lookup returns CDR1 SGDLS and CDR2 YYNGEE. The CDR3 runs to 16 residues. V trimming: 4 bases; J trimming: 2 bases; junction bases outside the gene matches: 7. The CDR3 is CASSPTPSGGAYEQYF. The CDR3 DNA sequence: TGTGCCAGCAGCCCCACACCTAGCGGGGGGGCCTACGAGCAGTACTTC.

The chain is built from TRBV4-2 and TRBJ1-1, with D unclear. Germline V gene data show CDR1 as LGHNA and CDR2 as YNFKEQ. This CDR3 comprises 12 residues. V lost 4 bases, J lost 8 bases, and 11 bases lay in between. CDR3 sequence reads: CASSPSGPEAFF. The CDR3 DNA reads TGTGCCAGCAGCCCCAGCGGGCCAGAAGCTTTCTTT.

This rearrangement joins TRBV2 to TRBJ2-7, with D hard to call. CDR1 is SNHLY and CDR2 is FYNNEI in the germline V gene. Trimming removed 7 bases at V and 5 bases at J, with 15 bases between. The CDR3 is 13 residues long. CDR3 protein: CASNDEVWHEQYF. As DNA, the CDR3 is TGTGCCAGCAATGACGAGGTTTGGCACGAGCAGTACTTC. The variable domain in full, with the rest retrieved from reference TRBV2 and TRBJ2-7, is EPEVTQTPSHQVTQMGQEVILRCVPISNHLYFYWYRQILGQKVEFLVSFYNNEISEKSEIFDDQFSVERPDGSNFTLKIRSTKLEDSAMYFCASNDEVWHEQYFGPGTRLTVT.